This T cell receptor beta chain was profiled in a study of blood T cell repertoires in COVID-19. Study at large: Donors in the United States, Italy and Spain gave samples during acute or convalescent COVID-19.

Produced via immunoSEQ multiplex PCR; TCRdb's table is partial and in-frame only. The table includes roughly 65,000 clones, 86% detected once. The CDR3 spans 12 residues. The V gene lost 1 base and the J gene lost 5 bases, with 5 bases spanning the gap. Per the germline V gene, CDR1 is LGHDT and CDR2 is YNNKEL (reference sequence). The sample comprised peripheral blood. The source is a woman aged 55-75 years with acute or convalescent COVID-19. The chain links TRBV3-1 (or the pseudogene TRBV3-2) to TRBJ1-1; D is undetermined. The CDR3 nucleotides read TGTGCCAGCAGCCAAGTCGGGACTGAAGCTTTCTTT. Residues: CASSQVGTEAFF.